Following are 23 T cell receptor beta chains from one sample sequenced in a study of blood T cell repertoires in COVID-19. The data were produced by immunoSEQ multiplex PCR, yet TCRdb's version contains in-frame clones alone and is incomplete. Among some 200,000 clones listed, roughly 85% were seen once. The material sequenced was peripheral blood. The source is a woman aged 55 to 70 with acute or convalescent COVID-19.

The table lists this clone with a few counts. The J gene is TRBJ1-2, the V gene TRBV5-1; D gene unclear. Trimming removed 4 bases at V and 13 bases at J, with 20 bases between. The CDR3 length is 13 residues. CDR1 and CDR2 (germline): SGHRS, YFSETQ. CDR3 sequence (DNA): TGCGCCAGCAGCCCCGCGGACTCTATGTATGGCACCTTC. Its protein product is CASSPADSMYGTF.

The J gene is TRBJ1-5, the V gene TRBV24-1; TRBD1 matches at 8 bases. V lost 4 bases to trimming and J lost 4 bases; unmatched junction nucleotides: 11. The CDR3 totals 17 residues. In germline, CDR1 is KGHDR, CDR2 SFDVKD. Written as DNA, the CDR3 is TGTGCCACCAGTGACGCGGGAGCAGGGGGCGGTAATCAGCCCCAGCATTTT. Its protein is CATSDAGAGGGNQPQHF.

The DNA for the CDR3 is TGTGCCAGCAGCTTAGACCGAGAACAGTTCTTC. It yields the protein CASSLDREQFF. The rearrangement joins TRBV7-9 to TRBJ2-1, with no clear D. Trimming pared 1 base from V and 13 bases from J, leaving 8 bases between. The CDR3 is 11 amino acids. Germline CDR1 and CDR2: SEHNR and FQNEAQ (reference sequence).

The V gene is TRBV18, the J gene TRBJ2-2; TRBD1 matches 8 bases. After removal of 5 bases from V and 4 bases from J, the junction contained 3 bases not matched to a gene. Germline lookup yields CDR1 KGHSH and CDR2 LQKENI. The CDR3 is 14 amino acids. The CDR3 DNA is TGTGCCAGCTCAAGACAGGGGACCACCGGGGAGCTGTTTTTT. Protein: CASSRQGTTGELFF.

Only one count was recorded for this clone. In DNA form, the CDR3 reads TGTGCCAGCACCGAAGGACAAGATAATTCACCCCTCCACTTT. This sequence encodes CASTEGQDNSPLHF. The chain is built from TRBV9 and TRBJ1-6; a possible D gene is TRBD1 (5 bases). Germline CDR1 SGDLS, CDR2 YYNGEE. This CDR3 has 14 residues. Trimming cost V 6 bases and J 5 bases, with 12 bases left between them.

The chain carries TRBV12-5 and TRBJ2-1, with 8 bases identical to TRBD1. The CDR3 spans 16 residues. The ends lost 3 bases at V and 9 bases at J; junction bases unmatched: 13. Germline CDR1 LGHNT, CDR2 FRNRAP. This CDR3 is CASGFDRGKELGEQFF. The CDR3 DNA reads TGTGCTAGTGGTTTCGACAGGGGAAAGGAGTTGGGTGAGCAGTTCTTC.

This rearrangement joins TRBV10-1 to TRBJ2-2; 8 bases align to TRBD2. Germline V CDR1 and CDR2: WNHNN, SYGVQD (reference sequence). With V trimmed by 0 bases and J by 4 bases, 1 base remained unmatched. The length of the CDR3 is 15 residues. CDR3 region: CASSESLAGTGELFF. The DNA for the CDR3 is TGCGCCAGCAGTGAGTCTCTAGCGGGCACCGGGGAGCTGTTTTTT.

There are a few counts of this clone. The rearrangement uses TRBV5-4 and TRBJ2-5; D is undetermined. Germline V gene lookup returns CDR1 SGHNT and CDR2 YYREEE (reference sequence). V was pared by 0 bases and J by 2 bases, with 5 bases between. CDR3 length: 13 amino acids. CDR3 region: CASSLGQQETQYF. The CDR3, as DNA: TGTGCCAGCAGCTTGGGGCAGCAAGAGACCCAGTACTTC. Combining the CDR3 with reference TRBV5-4 and TRBJ2-5 gives the whole variable domain ETGVTQSPTHLIKTRGQQVTLRCSSQSGHNTVSWYQQALGQGPQFIFQYYREEENGRGNFPPRFSGLQFPNYSSELNVNALELDDSALYLCASSLGQQETQYFGPGTRLLVL.

The rearrangement uses TRBV7-2 and TRBJ2-7, with D possibly TRBD2 on 5 matching bases. The CDR3 consists of 14 residues. Germline V gene data show CDR1 as SGHTA and CDR2 as FQGNSA. V lost 5 bases to trimming and J lost 2 bases, with 13 bases between them. The CDR3 nucleotides read TGTGCCAGCAGCATCGGACTGACGACCTACGAGCAGTACTTC. This translates into CASSIGLTTYEQYF.

This chain joins TRBV5-1 and TRBJ2-5; 9 bases are a match to TRBD1. V gave up 2 bases and J gave up 5 bases; unmatched junction bases: 10. The CDR3 extends over 16 amino acids. CDR1 and CDR2 from the germline V gene are SGHRS and YFSETQ. In nucleotides, the CDR3 is TGCGCCAGCAGCTTAGGTTACAGGGGGCTCTATGAGACCCAGTACTTC. Translated, it gives CASSLGYRGLYETQYF. The variable domain in full, completed from reference TRBV5-1 and TRBJ2-5, reads KAGVTQTPRYLIKTRGQQVTLSCSPISGHRSVSWYQQTPGQGLQFLFEYFSETQRNKGNFPGRFSGRQFSNSRSEMNVSTLELGDSALYLCASSLGYRGLYETQYFGPGTRLLVL.

The CDR3: CASSLTSGPEQYV. CDR3 in DNA: TGTGCCAGCAGCTTAACTAGCGGCCCCGAGCAGTACGTC. This chain links TRBV5-6 with TRBJ2-7, with TRBD2 identical over 8 bases. Germline CDR1 is SGHDT and CDR2 is YYEEEE. The CDR3 is 13 residues long. V trimming: 2 bases; J trimming: 6 bases; junction bases outside the gene matches: 4.

This clone has only one observation. This sequence joins TRBV3-1 (or the pseudogene TRBV3-2) and TRBJ1-2; TRBD1 might be the D (6 bases). The CDR3 runs to 15 residues. Germline V lookup: CDR1 LGHDT, CDR2 YNNKEL (reference sequence). V dropped 6 bases and J dropped 2 bases, with 16 bases sitting between them. The CDR3 reads CASSPQGVGNYGYTF. CDR3 nucleotides: TGTGCCAGCAGTCCACAGGGTGTCGGGAACTATGGCTACACCTTC.

The chain recombines TRBV10-3 with TRBJ1-3; tentatively, D is TRBD1 (6 bases). CDR1 is ENHRY and CDR2 is SYGVKD in the germline V gene. This CDR3 contains 15 residues. Trimming took 6 bases from V and 0 from J, leaving 12 bases between them. CDR3 protein: CAISDRQSSGNTIYF. CDR3 DNA: TGTGCCATCAGCGACAGGCAAAGCTCTGGAAACACCATATATTTT.

V gene TRBV5-4 combines with J gene TRBJ2-2; 8 bases are a match to TRBD2. From germline, CDR1 is SGHNT and CDR2 YYREEE (reference sequence). Losses at the gene ends were 3 bases for V and 5 bases for J; bases not matched to a gene: 3. This CDR3 region has 14 residues. The CDR3 sequence: CASSSGLVTGELFF. The CDR3 DNA follows: TGTGCCAGCAGCTCGGGACTAGTTACCGGGGAGCTGTTTTTT.

This clone has a handful of counts. The chain combines TRBV14 with TRBJ1-4, with a tentative D call TRBD1 (6 bases). This CDR3 has 15 amino acids. V lost 0 bases and J 8 bases, leaving 13 bases between the germline ends. Germline V gene sequence: CDR1 SGHDN, CDR2 FVKESK. This CDR3 is CASSQEVGAGEKLFF. CDR3 DNA sequence: TGTGCCAGCAGCCAAGAAGTGGGGGCAGGGGAAAAACTGTTTTTT.

The chain recombines TRBV7-8 with TRBJ1-6; perhaps TRBD1 as D (5 bases). The CDR3 has 19 residues. Trimming pared 4 bases from V and 6 bases from J, leaving 25 bases between. CDR1 and CDR2 (germline): SGHVS, FQNEAQ. The CDR3 DNA follows: TGTGCCAGCAGCTCCGAATCGGGGAGGGGATTAATCGTTAATTCACCCCTCCACTTT. Translated, it gives CASSSESGRGLIVNSPLHF.

This chain connects TRBV10-1 to TRBJ2-3; 9 positions agree with TRBD2. With V trimmed by 4 bases and J by 8 bases, 4 bases remained unmatched. Per germline, CDR1 WNHNN and CDR2 SYGVQD (reference sequence). This CDR3 has 13 residues. The CDR3 nucleotides are TGCGCCAGCAGTGGGGGACTAGCCGGTACGCAGTATTTT. Residues: CASSGGLAGTQYF.

The V gene is TRBV30, the J gene TRBJ1-2; D perhaps matches TRBD1 (5 bases). The germline gives CDR1 GTSNPN, CDR2 SVGIG (reference sequence). This CDR3 spans 14 amino acids. The V and J ends lost 0 bases and 4 bases respectively, with 12 bases between them. The CDR3 loop is CAWSVGRAVYGYTF. As DNA, the CDR3 is TGTGCCTGGAGTGTCGGCAGGGCGGTCTATGGCTACACCTTC.

This chain connects TRBV7-8 to TRBJ2-1; TRBD1 matches 7 bases. V was pared by 5 bases and J by 8 bases, with 12 bases of the junction left unmatched. CDR1 is SGHVS and CDR2 is FQNEAQ in the germline V gene. The CDR3 has 15 residues. This CDR3 is CASSNRVRGYDEQFF. CDR3 nucleotide sequence: TGTGCCAGCAGCAACCGGGTCAGGGGGTATGATGAGCAGTTCTTC.

This clone appeared a single time. The chain has TRBV2 and TRBJ1-5, with D tentatively TRBD1 (5 bases). The CDR3 contains 15 residues. V lost 5 bases and J 2 bases, leaving 13 bases between the germline ends. Germline CDR1 SNHLY, CDR2 FYNNEI. CDR3 in DNA: TGTGCCAGCAGTTTCCAGGGCCGGGGCAATCAGCCCCAGCATTTT. This encodes CASSFQGRGNQPQHF.

This clone was seen a few times. The chain combines TRBV2 with TRBJ2-1; 12 nucleotides match TRBD2. The germline V gene has CDR1 SNHLY and CDR2 FYNNEI. There are 16 residues in the CDR3. V lost 5 bases, J lost 7 bases, and 9 bases stayed unmatched. The CDR3 loop is CASSRLGLAGRNEQFF. The DNA for the CDR3 is TGTGCCAGCAGTCGTCTAGGACTAGCGGGGAGGAATGAGCAGTTCTTC.

The chain carries TRBV19 and TRBJ1-2, with a tentative D call TRBD1 (5 bases). Deletions cut 8 bases from V and 1 base from J, with 11 bases between. This CDR3 is built from 13 residues. Germline V gene data show CDR1 as LNHDA and CDR2 as SQIVND (reference sequence). CDR3 DNA sequence: TGTGCCAGTTTGCGGGGCGGTAACTATGGCTACACCTTC. This sequence encodes CASLRGGNYGYTF.

The chain uses TRBV30 and TRBJ1-2, with D possibly being TRBD1 (6 bases). Germline CDR1 reads GTSNPN; CDR2 reads SVGIG (reference sequence). Deletions cut 4 bases from V and 3 bases from J, with 18 bases between. The CDR3 totals 15 residues. The CDR3 region has the DNA TGTGCCTGGACTAACACAGGGTTAGGTCACTATGGCTACACCTTC. Its protein is CAWTNTGLGHYGYTF.